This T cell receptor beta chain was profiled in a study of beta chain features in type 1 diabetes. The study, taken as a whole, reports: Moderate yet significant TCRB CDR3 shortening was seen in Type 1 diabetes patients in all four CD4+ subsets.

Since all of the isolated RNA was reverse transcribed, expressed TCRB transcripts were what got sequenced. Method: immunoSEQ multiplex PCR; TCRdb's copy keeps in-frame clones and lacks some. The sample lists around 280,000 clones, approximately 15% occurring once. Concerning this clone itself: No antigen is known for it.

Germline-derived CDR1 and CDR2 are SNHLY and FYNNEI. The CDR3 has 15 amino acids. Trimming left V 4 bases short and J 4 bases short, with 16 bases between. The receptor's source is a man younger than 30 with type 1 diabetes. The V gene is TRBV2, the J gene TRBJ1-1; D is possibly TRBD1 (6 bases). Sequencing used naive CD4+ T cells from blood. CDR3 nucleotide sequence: TGTGCCAGCAGTGGACGACAGGAACGGGCCACTGAAGCTTTCTTT. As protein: CASSGRQERATEAFF.